The clone carrying this T cell receptor beta chain was recorded only once. Its antigen is undetermined. The sample originates from a study of naive CD8 T cells in extremely preterm neonates. Some clones are missing from TCRdb's copy, which holds only in-frame ones; the method was immunoSEQ multiplex PCR. Of about 23,000 clones detected, 88% appear once; the ten largest clones hold roughly 0.93%. Findings of the study overall: Preterm infants showed shorter CDR3s, fewer N additions and less trimming than older groups.

Extremely preterm deliveries at about 22-27 weeks of gestation provided the preterm samples. Pregnancies with fetal demise, active maternal HSV infection or known maternal HIV were excluded. The clonotype was recovered from a boy who was born preterm. The source material was naive CD8+ T cells from cord blood.

This CDR3 reads CASSMLRGTEAFF. For the CDR3, the DNA is TGTGCCAGTAGTATGCTAAGGGGAACTGAAGCTTTCTTT. The chain uses TRBV19 and TRBJ1-1; tentatively, D is TRBD1 (5 bases). CDR3 size: 13 residues. Trimming removed 3 bases at V and 5 bases at J, with 10 bases between. Per germline, CDR1 LNHDA and CDR2 SQIVND (reference sequence).